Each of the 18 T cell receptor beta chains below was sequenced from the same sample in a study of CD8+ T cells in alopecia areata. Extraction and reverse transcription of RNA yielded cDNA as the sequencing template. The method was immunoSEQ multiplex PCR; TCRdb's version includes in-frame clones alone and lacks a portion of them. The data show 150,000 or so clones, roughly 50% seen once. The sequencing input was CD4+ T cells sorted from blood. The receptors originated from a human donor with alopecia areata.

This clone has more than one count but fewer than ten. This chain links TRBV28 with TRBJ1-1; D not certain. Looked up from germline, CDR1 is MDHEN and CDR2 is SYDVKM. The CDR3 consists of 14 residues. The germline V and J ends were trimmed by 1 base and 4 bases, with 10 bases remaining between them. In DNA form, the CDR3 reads TGTGCCAGCAGTTTATCGGGAGGGAGCACTGAAGCTTTCTTT. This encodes CASSLSGGSTEAFF.

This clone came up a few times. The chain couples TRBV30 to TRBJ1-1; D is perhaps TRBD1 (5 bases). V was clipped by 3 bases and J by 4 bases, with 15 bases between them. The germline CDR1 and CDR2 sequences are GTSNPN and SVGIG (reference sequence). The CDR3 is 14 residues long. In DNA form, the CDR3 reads TGTGCCTGGAGCATCATGGGGGGATCCACTGAAGCTTTCTTT. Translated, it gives CAWSIMGGSTEAFF.

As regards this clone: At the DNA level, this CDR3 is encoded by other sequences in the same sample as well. The CDR3 nucleotides are TGTGCCAGCTCACCAATGGGCTACGAGCAGTACTTC. Encoded protein: CASSPMGYEQYF. The V and J genes are TRBV18 and TRBJ2-7; no definite D call. Germline lookup yields CDR1 KGHSH and CDR2 LQKENI. V shed 2 bases and J shed 3 bases, with 5 bases lying between them. The CDR3 sequence is 12 residues long.

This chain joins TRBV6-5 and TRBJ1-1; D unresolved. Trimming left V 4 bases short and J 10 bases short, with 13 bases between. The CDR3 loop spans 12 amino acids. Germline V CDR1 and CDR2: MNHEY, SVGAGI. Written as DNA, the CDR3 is TGTGCCAGCAGTTCCGATGGCATTGGAGCTTTCTTT. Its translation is CASSSDGIGAFF.

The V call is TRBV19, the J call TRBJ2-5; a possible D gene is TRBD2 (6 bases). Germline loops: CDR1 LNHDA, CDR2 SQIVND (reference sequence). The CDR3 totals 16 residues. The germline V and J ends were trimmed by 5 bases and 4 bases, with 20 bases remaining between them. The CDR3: CASSLTRAGGIETQYF. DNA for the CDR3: TGTGCCAGTAGTCTGACCCGAGCAGGCGGGATAGAGACCCAGTACTTC.

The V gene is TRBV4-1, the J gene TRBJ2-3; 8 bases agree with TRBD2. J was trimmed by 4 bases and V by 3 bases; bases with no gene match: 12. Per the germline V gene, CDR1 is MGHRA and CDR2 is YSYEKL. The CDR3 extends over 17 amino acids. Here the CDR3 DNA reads TGCGCCAGCAGCCACCGCCGGGAGGGGGGAGGGCCAGATACGCAGTATTTT. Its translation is CASSHRREGGGPDTQYF.

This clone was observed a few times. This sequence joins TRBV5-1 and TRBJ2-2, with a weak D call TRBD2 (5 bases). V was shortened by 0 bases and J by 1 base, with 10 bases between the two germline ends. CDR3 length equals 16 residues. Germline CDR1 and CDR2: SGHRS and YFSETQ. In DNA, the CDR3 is TGCGCCAGCAGCTTGGGAGGGAGAGTGAACACCGGGGAGCTGTTTTTT. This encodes CASSLGGRVNTGELFF.

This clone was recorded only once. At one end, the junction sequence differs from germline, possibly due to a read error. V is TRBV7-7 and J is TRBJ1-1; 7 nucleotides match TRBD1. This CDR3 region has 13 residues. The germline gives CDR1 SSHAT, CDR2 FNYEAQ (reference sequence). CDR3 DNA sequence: TGTGCTAGCAGCCAGCGACAGGGAGCTGAAGCTTTCTTT. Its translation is CASSQRQGAEAFF.

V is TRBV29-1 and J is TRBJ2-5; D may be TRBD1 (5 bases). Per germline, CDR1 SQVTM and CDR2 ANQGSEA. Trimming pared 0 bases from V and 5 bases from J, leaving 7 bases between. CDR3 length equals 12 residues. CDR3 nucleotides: TGCAGCGTTGAAGAAGGGGTGGAGACCCAGTACTTC. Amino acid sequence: CSVEEGVETQYF.

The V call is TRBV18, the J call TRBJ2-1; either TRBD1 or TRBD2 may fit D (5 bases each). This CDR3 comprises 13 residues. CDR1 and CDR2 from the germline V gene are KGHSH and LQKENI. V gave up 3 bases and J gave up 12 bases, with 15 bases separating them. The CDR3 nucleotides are TGTGCCAGCTCACCGGGGACGGTGGGGAGGCAGTTCTTC. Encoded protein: CASSPGTVGRQFF. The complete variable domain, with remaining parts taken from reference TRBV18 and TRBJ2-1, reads NAGVMQNPRHLVRRRGQEARLRCSPMKGHSHVYWYRQLPEEGLKFMVYLQKENIIDESGMPKERFSAEFPKEGPSILRIQQVVRGDSAAYFCASSPGTVGRQFFGPGTRLTVL.

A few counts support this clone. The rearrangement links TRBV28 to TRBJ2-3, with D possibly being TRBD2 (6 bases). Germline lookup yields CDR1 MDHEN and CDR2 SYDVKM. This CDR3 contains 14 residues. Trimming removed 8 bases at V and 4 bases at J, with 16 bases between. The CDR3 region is CASQPLGSADTQYF. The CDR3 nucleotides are TGTGCCAGCCAACCCCTCGGGAGCGCAGATACGCAGTATTTT. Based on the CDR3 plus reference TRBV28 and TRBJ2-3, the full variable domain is DVKVTQSSRYLVKRTGEKVFLECVQDMDHENMFWYRQDPGLGLRLIYFSYDVKMKEKGDIPEGYSVSREKKERFSLILESASTNQTSMYLCASQPLGSADTQYFGPGTRLTVL.

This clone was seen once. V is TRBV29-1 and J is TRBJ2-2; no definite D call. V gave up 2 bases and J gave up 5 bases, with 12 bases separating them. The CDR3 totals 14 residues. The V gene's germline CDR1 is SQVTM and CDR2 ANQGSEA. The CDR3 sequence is CSVEISRHTGELFF. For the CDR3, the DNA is TGCAGCGTTGAAATTTCCAGACATACCGGGGAGCTGTTTTTT.

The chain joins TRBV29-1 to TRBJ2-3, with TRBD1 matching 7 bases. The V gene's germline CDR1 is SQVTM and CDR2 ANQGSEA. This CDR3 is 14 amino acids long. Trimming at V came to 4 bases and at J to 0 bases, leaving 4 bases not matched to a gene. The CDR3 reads CSVGTGASTDTQYF. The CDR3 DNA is TGCAGCGTTGGTACAGGGGCTAGCACAGATACGCAGTATTTT.

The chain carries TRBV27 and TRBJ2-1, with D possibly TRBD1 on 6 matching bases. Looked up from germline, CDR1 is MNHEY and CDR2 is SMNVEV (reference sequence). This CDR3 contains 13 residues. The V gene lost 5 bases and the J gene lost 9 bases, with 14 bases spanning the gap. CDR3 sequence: CASSPHREGEQFF. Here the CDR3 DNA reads TGTGCCAGCAGTCCCCACAGGGAAGGTGAGCAGTTCTTC.

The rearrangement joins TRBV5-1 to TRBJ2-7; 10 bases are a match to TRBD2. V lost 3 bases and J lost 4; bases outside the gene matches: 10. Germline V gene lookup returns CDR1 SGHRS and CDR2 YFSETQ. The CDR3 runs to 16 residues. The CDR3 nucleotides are TGCGCCAGCAGCTCCTCTTTTACAGCGGGAGGGTACGAGCAGTACTTC. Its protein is CASSSSFTAGGYEQYF. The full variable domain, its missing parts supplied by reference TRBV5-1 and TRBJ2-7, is KAGVTQTPRYLIKTRGQQVTLSCSPISGHRSVSWYQQTPGQGLQFLFEYFSETQRNKGNFPGRFSGRQFSNSRSEMNVSTLELGDSALYLCASSSSFTAGGYEQYFGPGTRLTVT.

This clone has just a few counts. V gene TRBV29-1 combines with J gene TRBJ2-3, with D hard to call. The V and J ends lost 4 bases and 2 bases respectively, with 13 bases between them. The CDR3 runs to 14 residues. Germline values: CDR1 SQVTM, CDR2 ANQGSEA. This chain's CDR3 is CSVALVRPTDTQYF. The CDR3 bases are TGCAGCGTTGCTCTGGTCCGGCCCACAGATACGCAGTATTTT.

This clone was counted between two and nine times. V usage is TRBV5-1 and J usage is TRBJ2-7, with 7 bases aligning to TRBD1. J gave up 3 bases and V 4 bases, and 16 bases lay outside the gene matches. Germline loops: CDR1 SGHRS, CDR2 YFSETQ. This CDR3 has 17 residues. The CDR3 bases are TGCGCCAGCAGCCCGGCGCTTAGAGGGGGCATCATCTACGAGCAGTACTTC. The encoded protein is CASSPALRGGIIYEQYF.

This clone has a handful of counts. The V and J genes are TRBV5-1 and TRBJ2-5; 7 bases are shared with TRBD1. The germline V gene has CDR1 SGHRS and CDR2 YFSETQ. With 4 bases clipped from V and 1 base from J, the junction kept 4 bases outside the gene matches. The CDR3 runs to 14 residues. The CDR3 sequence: CASSIGTVQETQYF. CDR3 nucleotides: TGCGCCAGCAGCATCGGGACAGTCCAAGAGACCCAGTACTTC.